A selection of T cell receptor beta chains follows, all from one sample in a study of T cell responses to AZD1222 COVID-19 vaccine. TCRdb's table, derived via immunoSEQ multiplex PCR, lists solely in-frame clones and lacks some. The table has some 99,000 clones, 91% seen once. The sample in question was peripheral blood, obtained on day 0 of AZD1222 vaccination. These TCRs come from an adult in good health. Both conserved end residues are part of each CDR3. A D gene is named only where the DNA matches it firmly. Not all rows give a size; the values are once, few, many and, for expanded clones, a class.

d_gene	v_gene	abundance	j_gene	CDR3nt	CDR3aa
.	TRBV19	.	TRBJ1-1	TGTGCCAGTAGTATCGAGGCCAGGGGAGGGGTTAACACTGAAGCTTTCTTT	CASSIEARGGVNTEAFF
.	TRBV27	.	TRBJ1-4	TGTGCCAGCAGTACCTTCCCGGGGGGGAATGAAAAACTGTTTTTT	CASSTFPGGNEKLFF
.	TRBV7-9	.	TRBJ1-4	TGTGCCAGCAGCCCCTCGGCTAATGAAAAACTGTTTTTT	CASSPSANEKLFF
.	TRBV10-1	.	TRBJ1-6	TGCGCCAGCGCCGCGGGCCCCACGGGGACACCCCTCCACTTT	CASAAGPTGTPLHF
.	TRBV5-8	.	TRBJ1-5	TGTGCCAGCAGCTTGGCAGGGAATAGCAATCAGCCCCAGCATTTT	CASSLAGNSNQPQHF
.	TRBV27	.	TRBJ1-1	TGTGCCAGCAGACCTTCTTGGCAGGGTGGCACTGAAGCTTTCTTT	CASRPSWQGGTEAFF
TRBD1	TRBV6-5	.	TRBJ1-2	TGTGCCAGCATTCCGACAGGGGCGGGAGGCTACACCTTC	CASIPTGAGGYTF
.	TRBV7-9	.	TRBJ1-2	TGTGCCAGCAGCTTTCCAGCTAACTATGGCTACACCTTC	CASSFPANYGYTF
.	TRBV5-4	.	TRBJ1-6	TGTGCCAGCAGTTTGTCAGGGAGCTCCTATAATTCACCCCTCCACTTT	CASSLSGSSYNSPLHF
.	TRBV30	.	TRBJ2-7	TGTGCCTGGAGTGAGGGTCAGAAGTACTTC	CAWSEGQKYF
TRBD2	TRBV7-8	.	TRBJ2-1	TGTGCCAGCAGCTTAGGCGGGGGGAATAATGAGCAGTTCTTC	CASSLGGGNNEQFF
.	TRBV5-6	once	TRBJ1-3	TGTGCCAGCAGCTTGGGGCCGGACTCTGGAAACACCATATATTTT	CASSLGPDSGNTIYF
.	TRBV28	.	TRBJ1-1	TGTGCCAGCAGTCCAGGACAAGGTATTGAAGCTTTCTTT	CASSPGQGIEAFF
.	TRBV6-6	.	TRBJ2-5	TGTGCCAGCGCAACAGTGGAAGAGACCCAGTACTTC	CASATVEETQYF
TRBD1	TRBV30	medium-sized	TRBJ2-5	TGTGCCTGGAGTATAGGGACAGGGAGAGAGACCCAGTACTTC	CAWSIGTGRETQYF
TRBD2	TRBV11-2	once	TRBJ2-7	TGTGCCAGCAGCTTAAGGCTAGCGGGAGGCCACGAGCAGTACTTC	CASSLRLAGGHEQYF
.	TRBV4-1	.	TRBJ1-1	TGCGCCAGCAGCCAAGGGGGCGAGCCACGGGAAGCTTTCTTT	CASSQGGEPREAFF
TRBD1	TRBV19	.	TRBJ1-4	TGTGCCAGTACCCAATCGGGACAGGGCCGGGGTGAAAAACTGTTTTTT	CASTQSGQGRGEKLFF
TRBD2	TRBV6-1	few	TRBJ2-7	TGTGCCAGCAGTGAATTCGTTAGCGGGAGATTTTCCTACGAGCAGTACTTC	CASSEFVSGRFSYEQYF
.	TRBV7-2	.	TRBJ2-2	TGTGCCAGCAGCTCAAGGCAGGGTGTGGGGGAGCTGTTTTTT	CASSSRQGVGELFF
.	TRBV25-1	.	TRBJ1-1	TGTGCCAGCAGAGACAGCCGTATGAACACTGAAGCTTTCTTT	CASRDSRMNTEAFF
.	TRBV6-5	.	TRBJ2-7	TGTGCCAGCAGTTACCCCGCTGCAGAGGAGCAGTACTTC	CASSYPAAEEQYF
TRBD1	TRBV2	.	TRBJ2-7	TGTGCCAGCAGGCGCACCGGGACAGGCTCGTACGAGCAGTACTTC	CASRRTGTGSYEQYF
.	TRBV5-1	.	TRBJ2-7	TGCGCCAGCAGCACCGTAAGAGGATTTATTTACGAGCAGTACTTC	CASSTVRGFIYEQYF
.	TRBV6-5	.	TRBJ1-6	TGTGCCAGCAGTTCGTCATGGAAATGGAATTCACCCCTCCACTTT	CASSSSWKWNSPLHF
.	TRBV6-5	.	TRBJ1-2	TGTGCCAGCATGGACCCCTTCTATGGCTACACCTTC	CASMDPFYGYTF
.	TRBV7-2	.	TRBJ1-3	TGTGCCAGCAGCCCTGCTCCGGGGTCTGGAAACACCATATATTTT	CASSPAPGSGNTIYF
.	TRBV2	.	TRBJ1-1	TGTGCCAGCAGTGCCCAGGTTTCTGAAGCTTTCTTT	CASSAQVSEAFF
.	TRBV30	.	TRBJ1-2	TGTGCCGGGCCCGGGGGGGCTGAGTATGGCTACACCTTC	CAGPGGAEYGYTF
.	TRBV29-1	.	TRBJ2-6	TGCAGCGTTGCTGGCGACGGGTCTGGGGCCAACGTCCTGACTTTC	CSVAGDGSGANVLTF
.	TRBV7-2	.	TRBJ2-7	TGTGCCAGCAGCTTACTCACGTACGAGCAGTACTTC	CASSLLTYEQYF
.	TRBV9	.	TRBJ1-2	TGTGCCAGCAGCACCCGGGGAGCCACTAACTATGGCTACACCTTC	CASSTRGATNYGYTF
TRBD2	TRBV4-1	.	TRBJ2-2	TGCGCCAGCAGCCAACGACCCCCTGCGCTAGCGGGTTCCACCGGGGAGCTGTTTTTT	CASSQRPPALAGSTGELFF
.	TRBV15	.	TRBJ2-7	TGTGCCACCAGCAGAGACAGGGTCTCCACTCGGGAGCAGTACTTC	CATSRDRVSTREQYF
TRBD1	TRBV4-1	.	TRBJ1-5	TGCGCCAGCAGCCAAGGCGTTAGGGGGCGCATCTCGCAGCCCCAGCATTTT	CASSQGVRGRISQPQHF
.	TRBV27	.	TRBJ2-7	TGTGCCAGCAGTTTCGCCGCGAGGGGGGGAGCGAACTACGAGCAGTACTTC	CASSFAARGGANYEQYF
.	TRBV6-5	.	TRBJ1-2	TGTGCCAGCAGGTCCGGGACGGACTATGGCTACACCTTC	CASRSGTDYGYTF
.	TRBV4-2	.	TRBJ2-5	TGTGCCAGCAGCCAAGGCCCCCGGGGTCAGCGAGCTCAAGAGACCCAGTACTTC	CASSQGPRGQRAQETQYF
TRBD1	TRBV4-1	.	TRBJ2-1	TGCGCCAGCAGCTACCGGACAGGGAATGAGCAGTTCTTC	CASSYRTGNEQFF
TRBD2	TRBV13	.	TRBJ2-5	TGTGCCAGCAGCCGGGGTAGCGGGGGGTACCAAGAGACCCAGTACTTC	CASSRGSGGYQETQYF
.	TRBV7-2	.	TRBJ1-4	TGTGCCAGCAGCTTAAAACAGGGAGGGGGACTGTTTTTT	CASSLKQGGGLFF
.	TRBV19	.	TRBJ2-7	TGTGCCAGTAGTGCTTGGAGCGAGCAGTACTTC	CASSAWSEQYF
.	TRBV4-2	.	TRBJ2-1	TGTGCCAGCAGCCAAGTGGGGGATGAGCAGTTCTTC	CASSQVGDEQFF
.	TRBV14	.	TRBJ1-4	TGTGCCAGCAGCAGTTATGAAAAACTGTTTTTT	CASSSYEKLFF
TRBD1	TRBV27	.	TRBJ1-5	TGTGCCAGCAGTTTATCCCGGGACAGGGCGACTCAGCCCCAGCATTTT	CASSLSRDRATQPQHF